Shown below are 16 T cell receptor beta chains from a single sample sequenced in a study of CD8 T cells in ankylosing spondylitis. TCRdb passed the 5' RACE reads through MiXCR, listing each CDR3 protein once. The data show around 180,000 distinct CDR3 sequences, with about 18% seen just once and approximately 4% held by the top ten. Sequencing was done on a sample of blood, either unsorted or a sorted T cell fraction (not recorded which). These receptor sequences come from a male donor between 5 and 29 years old with ankylosing spondylitis or in good health (not recorded which).

This clonotype appeared many times. This chain connects TRBV11-2 to TRBJ2-2; D unresolved. V gave up 7 bases and J gave up 0 bases, with 15 bases separating them. This CDR3 has 16 amino acids. The germline gives CDR1 SGHAT, CDR2 FQNNGV. CDR3 in amino acids: CASTPRTDPNTGELFF. The CDR3 DNA reads TGTGCCAGCACTCCCCGGACGGATCCGAACACCGGGGAGCTGTTTTTT.

This clonotype was picked up many times. The CDR3 here is CSVEDRREQFF. The CDR3 bases are TGCAGCGTTGAAGATCGCCGGGAGCAGTTCTTC. This chain connects TRBV29-1 to TRBJ2-1; no reliable D call. Germline CDR1 reads SQVTM; CDR2 reads ANQGSEA. Trimming stripped 0 bases from V and 10 bases from J, with 7 bases between. This CDR3 is built from 11 residues.

At least ten counts were recorded for this clonotype. The rearrangement joins TRBV5-1 to TRBJ1-1; no definite D call. CDR1 and CDR2 (germline): SGHRS, YFSETQ. V lost 4 bases and J 8 bases, leaving 9 bases between the germline ends. The CDR3 length is 11 residues. In nucleotides, the CDR3 is TGCGCCAGCAGCATGGACCGAGAAGCTTTCTTT. Its protein is CASSMDREAFF.

The V call is TRBV20-1, the J call TRBJ2-7; D gene unclear. CDR3 length: 12 residues. Deletions cut 5 bases from V and 6 bases from J, with 14 bases between. CDR1 is DFQATT, CDR2 SNEGSKA, per germline (reference sequence). CDR3 DNA sequence: TGCAGTGCTGGCTCCCCCATGGGCGAGCAGTACGTC. Protein product: CSAGSPMGEQYV.

In this sample, this clonotype turned up a few times. V gene TRBV18 combines with J gene TRBJ2-2; D gene ambiguous. Germline values: CDR1 KGHSH, CDR2 LQKENI. The CDR3 runs 16 residues. V gave up 2 bases and J gave up 9 bases, with 19 bases separating them. The DNA of the CDR3 is TGTGCCAGCTCACCATTGCCACCCGACGGCCCCCGGGAGCTGTTTTTT. Translated: CASSPLPPDGPRELFF. Using reference TRBV18 and TRBJ2-2 for the parts outside the CDR3, the full variable domain is NAGVMQNPRHLVRRRGQEARLRCSPMKGHSHVYWYRQLPEEGLKFMVYLQKENIIDESGMPKERFSAEFPKEGPSILRIQQVVRGDSAAYFCASSPLPPDGPRELFFGEGSRLTVL.

This clonotype was seen ten or more times. This rearrangement joins TRBV11-2 to TRBJ1-3; perhaps TRBD1 as D (6 bases). The length of the CDR3 is 16 residues. Trimming pared 5 bases from V and 0 bases from J, leaving 14 bases between. Germline assignment: CDR1 SGHAT and CDR2 FQNNGV. CDR3 DNA sequence: TGTGCCAGCAGCCCGTACAGGGACCGCTCTGGAAACACCATATATTTT. Its translation: CASSPYRDRSGNTIYF.

This clonotype was counted ten times or more. The V call is TRBV5-1, the J call TRBJ1-4, with 8 bases lining up with TRBD1. CDR3 size: 15 residues. Germline assignment: CDR1 SGHRS and CDR2 YFSETQ. V lost 6 bases and J lost 7; bases outside the gene matches: 11. The CDR3 sequence is CASTGQGFSSEKLFF. The CDR3 DNA is TGCGCCAGCACTGGACAGGGATTTTCATCTGAAAAACTGTTTTTT.

This chain uses TRBV20-1 with TRBJ2-3; D unclear. CDR1 and CDR2 from the germline V gene are DFQATT and SNEGSKA (reference sequence). CDR3 length: 14 residues. With 2 bases removed from V and 7 bases from J, the gap between germline ends came to 16 bases. In DNA, the CDR3 is TGCAGTGCTAGAAACGACTGGCTAAGGAATACGCAGTATTTT. Amino acid sequence: CSARNDWLRNTQYF.

This clonotype has at least ten counts. The chain has TRBV7-6 and TRBJ1-4; D gene unclear. V shed 0 bases and J shed 6 bases, with 11 bases lying between them. This CDR3 is built from 15 residues. Germline V gene sequence: CDR1 SGHVS, CDR2 FNYEAQ. This chain's CDR3 is CASSLAGQGYEKLFF. The CDR3 bases are TGTGCCAGCAGCTTAGCGGGCCAAGGGTATGAAAAACTGTTTTTT. Complete variable domain (other parts from reference TRBV7-6 and TRBJ1-4): GAGVSQSPRYKVTKRGQDVALRCDPISGHVSLYWYRQALGQGPEFLTYFNYEAQQDKSGLPNDRFSAERPEGSISTLTIQRTEQRDSAMYRCASSLAGQGYEKLFFGSGTQLSVL.

This clonotype was detected many times. The chain links TRBV10-3 to TRBJ2-3, with D possibly being TRBD1 or TRBD2 (5 bases each). The germline gives CDR1 ENHRY, CDR2 SYGVKD. This CDR3 region has 14 residues. Trimming left V 3 bases short and J 3 bases short, with 10 bases between. Written as DNA, the CDR3 is TGTGCCATCAGTGAAGAGGGACGGACAGATACGCAGTATTTT. As protein: CAISEEGRTDTQYF.

This chain uses TRBV19 with TRBJ2-1; D possibly uses TRBD1 or TRBD2 (6 bases each). V gave up 3 bases and J gave up 12 bases, with 15 bases separating them. This CDR3 has 13 residues. CDR1 and CDR2 from the germline V gene are LNHDA and SQIVND (reference sequence). CDR3 bases: TGTGCCAGTAGTATGAGGGGGGTAGTACGGCAGTTCTTC. Residues: CASSMRGVVRQFF.

V and J are TRBV20-1 and TRBJ2-1; D gene ambiguous. Germline V gene data show CDR1 as DFQATT and CDR2 as SNEGSKA (reference sequence). This CDR3 is 15 amino acids long. Trimming removed 0 bases from V and 1 base from J, with 10 bases in between. Here the CDR3 reads CSAREETRSYNEQFF. CDR3 nucleotides: TGCAGTGCTAGAGAAGAAACGCGGTCCTACAATGAGCAGTTCTTC.

The chain employs TRBV21-1 and TRBJ2-1. TRBV21-1 is labeled a pseudogene. This CDR3 is built from 15 residues. CDR3 sequence (DNA): TGTGCCAGCAGCAAAGCGCGGGTAAACCACAATGAGCAGTTCTTC. Amino acid sequence: CASSKARVNHNEQFF.

This clonotype was seen a handful of times. This chain joins TRBV4-1 and TRBJ2-1; 8 bases are shared with TRBD2. The CDR3 is 16 amino acids. Germline assignment: CDR1 MGHRA and CDR2 YSYEKL. Losses at the gene ends were 1 base for V and 4 bases for J; bases not matched to a gene: 6. The DNA of the CDR3 is TGCGCCAGCAGCCAAGTGCTCGCGGGAGGATACAATGAGCAGTTCTTC. Its translation is CASSQVLAGGYNEQFF.

There are many counts of this clonotype. The chain joins TRBV12-3 or TRBV12-4 to TRBJ2-3; no clear D. V lost 2 bases to trimming and J lost 1 base, with 4 bases between them. This CDR3 has 13 amino acids. The CDR3 is CASSLPGTDTQYF. As DNA, the CDR3 is TGTGCCAGCAGTTTACCGGGCACAGATACGCAGTATTTT.

This clonotype turned up a few times. The gene calls are TRBV7-3 and TRBJ2-2, with TRBD2 as a possible D gene (6 bases). Looked up from germline, CDR1 is SGHTA and CDR2 is FQGTGA. Trimming left V 3 bases short and J 1 base short, with 9 bases between. The CDR3 is 15 amino acids. DNA of the CDR3: TGTGCCAGCAGCTTTATGGGGGGGAACACCGGGGAGCTGTTTTTT. This codes for CASSFMGGNTGELFF.